Shown below are 16 T cell receptor beta chains from a single sample sequenced in a study of breast tumors, draining lymph nodes, adjacent tissues. From the multiplex PCR reads, TCRdb called clonotypes with MiXCR, one entry per CDR3 protein. The sample holds some 16,000 distinct CDR3 sequences, around 50% seen once. The sequenced material came from tumor-adjacent breast tissue. These receptors were taken from a female donor with breast cancer. Some clones in this sample may be carry-over from other donors' samples.

This clonotype was counted a single time. The genes are TRBV2 and TRBJ2-3; 15 nucleotides agree with TRBD2. V trimming: 6 bases; J trimming: 6 bases; junction bases outside the gene matches: 7. Germline CDR1 SNHLY, CDR2 FYNNEI. This CDR3 comprises 16 residues. The CDR3 DNA sequence: TGTGCCAGCAGCACCGGGACTAGCGGGAGGTCGGATACGCAGTATTTT. It translates to CASSTGTSGRSDTQYF.

This chain connects TRBV20-1 to TRBJ2-7; the match to TRBD2 covers 13 bases. Trimming cost V 5 bases and J 7 bases; bases outside gene matches: 5. Germline values: CDR1 DFQATT, CDR2 SNEGSKA (reference sequence). The length of the CDR3 is 13 residues. Here the CDR3 reads CSALGLAGDEQYF. The CDR3 DNA sequence: TGCAGTGCTCTCGGACTAGCGGGAGATGAGCAGTACTTC.

The sample holds many counts of this clonotype. The chain links TRBV18 to TRBJ2-5; 11 nucleotides align to TRBD2. J lost 5 bases, V lost 6 bases, and 8 bases had no gene match. Germline CDR1 KGHSH, CDR2 LQKENI. This CDR3 has 15 residues. CDR3 DNA: TGTGCCAGCTCCCGAGGGACTAGCGGTGAGGAGACCCAGTACTTC. Its protein is CASSRGTSGEETQYF.

In its sample, this clonotype is medium-sized. The rearrangement joins TRBV7-3 to TRBJ2-1, with 7 bases identical to TRBD2. CDR1 is SGHTA, CDR2 FQGTGA, per germline. Trimming removed 5 bases from V and 0 bases from J; junction bases left unmatched: 7. The CDR3 length is 16 residues. The CDR3 DNA follows: TGTGCCAGCAGCCCCTCGGGCGGGAGCTCCTACAATGAGCAGTTCTTC. This sequence encodes CASSPSGGSSYNEQFF. Drawing the rest from reference TRBV7-3 and TRBJ2-1, the complete variable domain is GAGVSQTPSNKVTEKGKYVELRCDPISGHTALYWYRQSLGQGPEFLIYFQGTGAADDSGLPNDRFFAVRPEGSVSTLKIQRTERGDSAVYLCASSPSGGSSYNEQFFGPGTRLTVL.

By frequency in the sample, this clonotype is medium-sized. The V gene is TRBV20-1, the J gene TRBJ2-7; TRBD1 matches at 9 bases. Per the germline V gene, CDR1 is DFQATT and CDR2 is SNEGSKA (reference sequence). J lost 3 bases, V lost 5 bases, and 5 bases had no gene match. The CDR3 is 13 residues long. CDR3 sequence: CSAAQGAGYEQYF. The CDR3 bases are TGCAGTGCTGCACAGGGGGCAGGCTACGAGCAGTACTTC.

The chain links TRBV2 to TRBJ2-5, with TRBD2 as a possible D gene (6 bases). Germline CDR1 is SNHLY and CDR2 is FYNNEI. This CDR3 has 11 residues. Trimming cost V 6 bases and J 5 bases, with 7 bases left between them. The DNA of the CDR3 is TGTGCCAGCAGGGAGGGGGAGACCCAGTACTTC. Translated, it gives CASREGETQYF.

V and J are TRBV7-2 and TRBJ1-1; D unresolved. CDR3 length: 15 residues. V was cut by 1 base and J by 2 bases, with 11 bases left in between. Germline V gene lookup returns CDR1 SGHTA and CDR2 FQGNSA. CDR3 DNA sequence: TGTGCCAGCAGCTTAGGGTGGATCCAAAACACTGAAGCTTTCTTT. This sequence encodes CASSLGWIQNTEAFF.

Ten or more counts support this clonotype. This chain joins TRBV27 and TRBJ2-7; possible D gene TRBD2, 5 bases. The CDR3 length is 15 residues. CDR1 MNHEY and CDR2 SMNVEV come from the germline V gene (reference sequence). V was shortened by 6 bases and J by 3 bases, with 18 bases between the two germline ends. The CDR3 DNA is TGTGCCAGCAGAACTATGTCGGGAATACTCTACGAGCAGTACTTC. This encodes CASRTMSGILYEQYF.

This clonotype was counted many times. This chain connects TRBV30 to TRBJ2-1, with 8 bases that match TRBD2. Germline lookup yields CDR1 GTSNPN and CDR2 SVGIG (reference sequence). The V segment lost 4 bases and the J segment 7 bases; nucleotides outside the gene matches: 12. The CDR3 runs to 15 residues. The chain's CDR3 is CAWNGYWTSTNEQFF. Written as DNA, the CDR3 is TGTGCCTGGAATGGCTACTGGACTAGCACGAATGAGCAGTTCTTC.

This clonotype has ten or more counts. A read error is possible here, since a much larger clone lies one base away. The chain joins TRBV6-2 or TRBV6-3 to TRBJ1-5, with D unclear. The CDR3 runs to 13 residues. CDR1 is MNHEY and CDR2 is SVGEGT in the germline V gene. CDR3 loop: CASSHSMKQPQHF. The CDR3 DNA follows: TGTGCCAGCAGTCACTCGATGAAGCAGCCCCAGCATTTT.

By share, this clonotype ranks as medium-sized. This chain's CDR3 is CASKGLAGGEQYF. The CDR3 DNA follows: TGTGCCAGTAAAGGACTAGCGGGAGGGGAGCAGTACTTC. The chain combines TRBV19 with TRBJ2-7; 15 bases map to TRBD2. The germline V gene encodes CDR1 LNHDA and CDR2 SQIVND (reference sequence). The CDR3 extends over 13 amino acids. V gave up 7 bases and J gave up 7 bases; unmatched junction bases: 2. The full variable domain, completed using reference TRBV19 and TRBJ2-7, is DGGITQSPKYLFRKEGQNVTLSCEQNLNHDAMYWYRQDPGQGLRLIYYSQIVNDFQKGDIAEGYSVSREKKESFPLTVTSAQKNPTAFYLCASKGLAGGEQYFGPGTRLTVT.

This clonotype came up many times. One end of the junction fails to match germline, which may point to a read error. The J gene is TRBJ2-1, the V gene TRBV5-1; TRBD1 agrees at 12 bases. CDR3 length: 17 residues. Looked up from germline, CDR1 is SGHRS and CDR2 is YFSETQ. The CDR3 reads CASNLMGTGGWGNEQFF. In nucleotides, the CDR3 is TGCGCCAGCAACTTGATGGGGACAGGGGGCTGGGGCAATGAGCAGTTCTTC. The full variable domain, with the rest looked up from reference TRBV5-1 and TRBJ2-1, is KAGVTQTPRYLIKTRGQQVTLSCSPISGHRSVSWYQQTPGQGLQFLFEYFSETQRNKGNFPGRFSGRQFSNSRSEMNVSTLELGDSALYLCASNLMGTGGWGNEQFFGPGTRLTVL.

This clonotype was seen many times. The chain couples TRBV5-1 to TRBJ2-3; maybe TRBD2 (6 bases). The CDR3 sequence is 14 residues long. In germline, CDR1 is SGHRS, CDR2 YFSETQ. V dropped 0 bases and J dropped 6 bases, with 11 bases sitting between them. The CDR3 region has the DNA TGCGCCAGCAGCTTGGGGACTACTAGCGATACGCAGTATTTT. It yields the protein CASSLGTTSDTQYF.

The rearrangement uses TRBV20-1 and TRBJ2-1; D is ambiguous. Deletions cut 3 bases from V and 9 bases from J, with 18 bases between. CDR3 size: 14 residues. In germline, CDR1 is DFQATT, CDR2 SNEGSKA (reference sequence). The CDR3 DNA reads as TGCAGTGCTAGTTGGGGTGCGGCTGACCCTGAGCAGTTCTTC. It specifies CSASWGAADPEQFF.

CDR3 sequence reads: CASGGGTSGKYEQYF. The CDR3 DNA is TGTGCCAGCGGCGGTGGGACTAGCGGGAAGTACGAGCAGTACTTC. The chain uses TRBV9 and TRBJ2-7, with 13 positions matching TRBD2. Germline V CDR1 and CDR2: SGDLS, YYNGEE. V lost 7 bases and J lost 4; bases outside the gene matches: 8. This CDR3 region has 15 residues.

This clonotype was counted between two and nine times. This chain joins TRBV7-2 and TRBJ2-7; 12 bases match TRBD2. With 5 bases clipped from V and 6 bases from J, the junction kept 8 bases outside the gene matches. Germline CDR1 is SGHTA and CDR2 is FQGNSA. The CDR3 is 15 amino acids. CDR3 amino acids: CASSLRLAGEGEQYF. The CDR3, as DNA: TGTGCCAGCAGCCTCCGACTAGCGGGAGAAGGCGAGCAGTACTTC.